One sample yielded the 27 T cell receptor beta chains listed below, sequenced in a study of T cell repertoires in cytomegalovirus infection. These TCRs are of unknown antigen specificity. TCRdb re-called the reads through MiXCR, storing one row per CDR3 protein. The sample shows hundreds of thousands of distinct CDR3 sequences, around a third of them seen only once. Sample: cultured PBMCs, taken from culture after CMV antigen stimulation. Receptors were obtained from a human donor in good health (CMV status not recorded). Some clones in this sample may be carry-over from other donors' samples.

This clonotype occurred a few times. This chain links TRBV5-6 with TRBJ2-1; possibly TRBD2 for D (6 bases). The V end lost 6 bases, the J end lost 3 bases, and 13 bases lay between the germline ends. Germline V gene data show CDR1 as SGHDT and CDR2 as YYEEEE. The CDR3 has 14 amino acids. The CDR3 region is CASTGLAHYNEQFF. CDR3 DNA: TGTGCCAGCACCGGTCTAGCGCACTACAATGAGCAGTTCTTC.

The table lists this clonotype with many counts. This rearrangement joins TRBV7-2 to TRBJ1-5, with TRBD1 identical over 9 bases. J was trimmed by 5 bases and V by 1 base; bases with no gene match: 3. Per the germline V gene, CDR1 is SGHTA and CDR2 is FQGNSA. The CDR3 runs 15 residues. The CDR3 region is CASSLGGTGYQPQHF. The CDR3 nucleotides read TGTGCCAGCAGCTTAGGAGGGACAGGGTATCAGCCCCAGCATTTT. Combining the CDR3 with reference TRBV7-2 and TRBJ1-5 gives the whole variable domain GAGVSQSPSNKVTEKGKDVELRCDPISGHTALYWYRQSLGQGLEFLIYFQGNSAPDKSGLPSDRFSAERTGGSVSTLTIQRTQQEDSAVYLCASSLGGTGYQPQHFGDGTRLSIL.

There are a few counts of this clonotype. This chain joins TRBV5-1 and TRBJ2-3; weak D call: TRBD1 (5 bases). The CDR3 consists of 16 residues. Trimming removed 4 bases from V and 2 bases from J, with 17 bases in between. Germline values: CDR1 SGHRS, CDR2 YFSETQ. In nucleotides, the CDR3 is TGCGCCAGCAGCGCCTTCAGGGAAGCAAACACAGATACGCAGTATTTT. This codes for CASSAFREANTDTQYF.

Only a few counts were recorded for this clonotype. V gene TRBV7-9 combines with J gene TRBJ1-5, with TRBD1 matching over 7 bases. This CDR3 contains 16 residues. V shed 4 bases, J shed 3 bases, and the junction held 9 bases outside the gene matches. Germline V gives CDR1 SEHNR, CDR2 FQNEAQ (reference sequence). Written as DNA, the CDR3 is TGTGCCAGCAGCTCTAGTACAGGGGTCTACAATCAGCCCCAGCATTTT. Its protein product is CASSSSTGVYNQPQHF.

The V call is TRBV7-9, the J call TRBJ1-4; D is uncertain. The V end lost 8 bases, the J end lost 0 bases, and 10 bases lay between the germline ends. Germline CDR1 SEHNR, CDR2 FQNEAQ (reference sequence). The CDR3 runs 14 residues. The CDR3 here is CASVPGATNEKLFF. The CDR3 DNA is TGTGCCAGCGTACCGGGAGCAACTAATGAAAAACTGTTTTTT.

The CDR3 here is CASSLRRADNEQFF. As DNA, the CDR3 is TGTGCCAGCAGCTTGAGGCGGGCCGACAATGAGCAGTTCTTC. The chain recombines TRBV7-2 with TRBJ2-1; a weak D match, TRBD2 (5 bases). The CDR3 sequence is 14 residues long. Trimming cost V 3 bases and J 5 bases, with 11 bases left between them. Germline CDR1 and CDR2: SGHTA and FQGNSA.

The chain couples TRBV7-9 to TRBJ2-1; perhaps D is TRBD1 or TRBD2 (6 bases each). V shed 2 bases and J shed 0 bases, with 14 bases lying between them. This CDR3 comprises 17 residues. From germline, CDR1 is SEHNR and CDR2 FQNEAQ (reference sequence). The CDR3 DNA reads TGTGCCAGCAGCTTACCCGGAGGGGGAAGCTCCTACAATGAGCAGTTCTTC. It encodes CASSLPGGGSSYNEQFF.

The chain recombines TRBV7-9 with TRBJ2-5, with a tentative D call TRBD2 (6 bases). The V gene's germline CDR1 is SEHNR and CDR2 FQNEAQ (reference sequence). The CDR3 has 15 amino acids. V lost 2 bases to trimming and J lost 5 bases, with 15 bases between them. The CDR3: CASSLRSGPAETQYF. The DNA of the CDR3 is TGTGCCAGCAGCTTACGGAGCGGGCCGGCGGAGACCCAGTACTTC.

The gene calls are TRBV20-1 and TRBJ1-1; D is perhaps TRBD1 (6 bases). Germline CDR1 reads DFQATT; CDR2 reads SNEGSKA (reference sequence). The germline V and J ends were trimmed by 6 bases and 4 bases, with 12 bases remaining between them. The CDR3 is made up of 12 amino acids. The CDR3 loop reads CSAQGVGTEAFF. The CDR3, as DNA: TGCAGTGCACAGGGTGTCGGCACTGAAGCTTTCTTT.

This chain links TRBV20-1 with TRBJ1-2; 8 nucleotides align to TRBD1. The CDR3 totals 17 residues. Germline-derived CDR1 and CDR2 are DFQATT and SNEGSKA (reference sequence). The CDR3 region is CSAGVGTGLGQSYGYTF. The CDR3 DNA follows: TGCAGCGCTGGCGTGGGGACAGGCCTCGGTCAGAGCTATGGCTACACCTTC.

The chain links TRBV23-1 to TRBJ2-7; no clear D. TRBV23-1 is an ORF, with its function uncertain. This CDR3 is built from 13 residues. V lost 0 bases, J lost 2 bases, and 5 bases lay in between. CDR3: CASSQSKAYEQYF. In DNA, the CDR3 is TGCGCCAGCAGTCAATCTAAGGCCTACGAGCAGTACTTC.

V is TRBV7-9 and J is TRBJ1-4; TRBD1 matches 9 bases. Germline V gives CDR1 SEHNR, CDR2 FQNEAQ (reference sequence). J gave up 8 bases and V 5 bases, and 6 bases lay outside the gene matches. CDR3 length: 14 amino acids. The CDR3 coding sequence is TGTGCCAGCAGCCGCTGGGACAGGGCCGAAAAACTGTTTTTT. Protein sequence: CASSRWDRAEKLFF.

There are a few counts of this clonotype. The chain combines TRBV20-1 with TRBJ2-1; D unresolved. The CDR3 has 13 residues. Germline V gene data show CDR1 as DFQATT and CDR2 as SNEGSKA (reference sequence). Deletions cut 2 bases from V and 6 bases from J, with 11 bases between. For the CDR3, the DNA is TGCAGTGCTAGATCCTGGGCTAGCAATGAGCAGTTCTTC. Protein: CSARSWASNEQFF.

This clonotype was seen a handful of times. The chain employs TRBV7-2 and TRBJ2-2; D not certain. CDR3 size: 16 residues. V lost 6 bases, J lost 0 bases, and 14 bases lay in between. Germline CDR1 reads SGHTA; CDR2 reads FQGNSA. The CDR3 sequence is CASSSTTATNTGELFF. The CDR3, as DNA: TGTGCCAGCAGTTCCACAACAGCCACGAACACCGGGGAGCTGTTTTTT.

V is TRBV5-6 and J is TRBJ2-3; D tentatively reads TRBD1 or TRBD2 (5 bases each). CDR3 length: 15 amino acids. Per the germline V gene, CDR1 is SGHDT and CDR2 is YYEEEE. With 5 bases removed from V and 4 bases from J, the gap between germline ends came to 17 bases. CDR3 sequence reads: CASSRQIGASDTQYF. The CDR3 DNA reads TGTGCCAGCAGTCGCCAAATCGGGGCGTCAGATACGCAGTATTTT.

J is TRBJ2-7 and V is TRBV30; 10 bases agree with TRBD1. The CDR3 is 14 residues long. Germline CDR1 GTSNPN, CDR2 SVGIG (reference sequence). V was pared by 0 bases and J by 4 bases, with 3 bases of the junction left unmatched. The CDR3 is CAWSVKGQGYEQYF. The DNA for the CDR3 is TGTGCCTGGAGTGTAAAGGGACAGGGGTACGAGCAGTACTTC.

This clonotype was seen more than once but under ten times. In nucleotides, the CDR3 is TGTGCCAGTAGTACCGCGACACCAGCCAAAAACATTCAGTACTTC. It yields the protein CASSTATPAKNIQYF. V gene TRBV19 combines with J gene TRBJ2-4; D call uncertain. Germline V gene lookup returns CDR1 LNHDA and CDR2 SQIVND (reference sequence). Trimming left V 4 bases short and J 0 bases short, with 10 bases between. CDR3 size: 15 residues.

This clonotype turned up a few times. V is TRBV27 and J is TRBJ2-3; 9 nucleotides match TRBD1. The CDR3 has 15 amino acids. Unmatched junction bases numbered 8, after V lost 5 bases and J lost 5 bases. Germline V gene data show CDR1 as MNHEY and CDR2 as SMNVEV (reference sequence). CDR3 sequence reads: CASSGPGQGEDTQYF. The CDR3 DNA is TGTGCCAGCAGTGGACCGGGACAGGGTGAAGATACGCAGTATTTT.

This clonotype was picked up many times. V usage is TRBV7-2 and J usage is TRBJ2-5, with 10 nucleotides matching TRBD2. The CDR3 is made up of 16 amino acids. From germline, CDR1 is SGHTA and CDR2 FQGNSA. V lost 5 bases and J lost 2; bases outside the gene matches: 8. CDR3 DNA sequence: TGTGCCAGCAGCCCTTACGGACTAGCGGCACAAGAGACCCAGTACTTC. It translates to CASSPYGLAAQETQYF. The variable domain in full, completed from reference TRBV7-2 and TRBJ2-5, reads GAGVSQSPSNKVTEKGKDVELRCDPISGHTALYWYRQSLGQGLEFLIYFQGNSAPDKSGLPSDRFSAERTGGSVSTLTIQRTQQEDSAVYLCASSPYGLAAQETQYFGPGTRLLVL.

The rearrangement joins TRBV12-3 or TRBV12-4 to TRBJ1-2; perhaps TRBD1 as D (6 bases). This CDR3 has 14 amino acids. Trimming removed 10 bases at V and 2 bases at J, with 17 bases between. CDR3 in amino acids: CATTRGGPNYGYTF. DNA for the CDR3: TGTGCCACCACGAGGGGGGGGCCCAACTATGGCTACACCTTC.

V is TRBV19 and J is TRBJ2-1; 12 bases are a match to TRBD2. Germline V CDR1 and CDR2: LNHDA, SQIVND (reference sequence). J gave up 5 bases and V 4 bases, and 6 bases lay outside the gene matches. CDR3 length: 16 residues. As DNA, the CDR3 is TGTGCCAGTAGTACACCGGGACTAGCGGGCCACAATGAGCAGTTCTTC. This translates into CASSTPGLAGHNEQFF. The full variable domain, in which reference TRBV19 and TRBJ2-1 provide the parts outside the CDR3, is DGGITQSPKYLFRKEGQNVTLSCEQNLNHDAMYWYRQDPGQGLRLIYYSQIVNDFQKGDIAEGYSVSREKKESFPLTVTSAQKNPTAFYLCASSTPGLAGHNEQFFGPGTRLTVL.

In this sample, this clonotype turned up many times. The V gene is TRBV7-2, the J gene TRBJ2-1; D may match TRBD1 or TRBD2 (5 bases each). The CDR3 has 16 residues. The germline V and J ends were trimmed by 1 base and 0 bases, with 10 bases remaining between them. Germline V lookup: CDR1 SGHTA, CDR2 FQGNSA. CDR3: CASSLGWGSSYNEQFF. The CDR3 nucleotides read TGTGCCAGCAGCTTAGGCTGGGGGAGCTCCTACAATGAGCAGTTCTTC.

There are a few counts of this clonotype. This chain uses TRBV7-6 with TRBJ2-6; D is ambiguous. Germline lookup yields CDR1 SGHVS and CDR2 FNYEAQ. V lost 5 bases, J lost 3 bases, and 14 bases lay in between. The CDR3 contains 16 residues. CDR3 region: CASSLDPRLGANVLTF. DNA for the CDR3: TGTGCCAGCAGCCTGGATCCCCGACTTGGGGCCAACGTCCTGACTTTC.

This clonotype was counted only a few times. V and J are TRBV28 and TRBJ1-6, with D tentatively TRBD1 (6 bases). Trimming left V 11 bases short and J 9 bases short, with 17 bases between. There are 13 residues in the CDR3. Germline CDR1 reads MDHEN; CDR2 reads SYDVKM. The CDR3 DNA follows: TGTGCCGGGGGGGGCTGGGCGGGTTCACCCCTCCACTTT. Translation: CAGGGWAGSPLHF.

The genes are TRBV9 and TRBJ2-3; D perhaps matches TRBD1 (5 bases). This CDR3 is built from 14 residues. The V gene's germline CDR1 is SGDLS and CDR2 YYNGEE. V shed 2 bases and J shed 6 bases, with 13 bases lying between them. The CDR3 spells CASSVRTSGDTQYF. The CDR3 DNA is TGTGCCAGCAGCGTCAGGACAAGTGGGGATACGCAGTATTTT. The full variable domain, in which reference TRBV9 and TRBJ2-3 provide the parts outside the CDR3, is DSGVTQTPKHLITATGQRVTLRCSPRSGDLSVYWYQQSLDQGLQFLIQYYNGEERAKGNILERFSAQQFPDLHSELNLSSLELGDSALYFCASSVRTSGDTQYFGPGTRLTVL.

CDR3: CATSRDHVAGDNTGELFF. The CDR3 coding sequence is TGTGCCACCAGCAGAGATCATGTTGCGGGGGATAATACCGGGGAGCTGTTTTTT. The V and J genes are TRBV15 and TRBJ2-2; 7 nucleotides line up with TRBD2. The trim removed 0 bases at V and 5 bases at J, leaving 12 bases unmatched. Germline-derived CDR1 and CDR2 are LNHNV and YYDKDF (reference sequence). The CDR3 runs 18 residues.

V usage is TRBV20-1 and J usage is TRBJ2-5; a possible D gene is TRBD1 (5 bases). V was clipped by 6 bases and J by 0 bases, with 14 bases between them. The germline V gene encodes CDR1 DFQATT and CDR2 SNEGSKA (reference sequence). This CDR3 comprises 14 residues. Written as DNA, the CDR3 is TGCAGTGCCCACCCTGGACAATACCAAGAGACCCAGTACTTC. Protein product: CSAHPGQYQETQYF.